Below are 23 T cell receptor beta chains sequenced from a single sample in a study of beta chain features in type 1 diabetes. What was sequenced were expressed TCRB transcripts, since all of the isolated RNA had been reverse transcribed. Produced via immunoSEQ multiplex PCR; TCRdb's table is partial and in-frame only. The sample consists of approximately 23,000 clones, nearly 70% of them appearing once. The sequencing sample was made of Tregs from blood. The receptors were sampled from a middle-aged woman in good health.

The chain has TRBV29-1 and TRBJ2-1, with D perhaps matching TRBD2 (6 bases). The CDR3 is made up of 14 amino acids. The germline V gene encodes CDR1 SQVTM and CDR2 ANQGSEA. V lost 7 bases and J 0 bases, leaving 13 bases between the germline ends. CDR3 in amino acids: CSAARGSSYNEQFF. Written as DNA, the CDR3 is TGCAGCGCCGCGCGGGGTAGCTCCTACAATGAGCAGTTCTTC.

The V gene is TRBV7-2, the J gene TRBJ1-2, with D possibly being TRBD1 (5 bases). Germline V CDR1 and CDR2: SGHTA, FQGNSA. Trimming stripped 5 bases from V and 0 bases from J, with 13 bases between. There are 15 residues in the CDR3. This CDR3 reads CASSPQAGSNYGYTF. CDR3 DNA: TGTGCCAGCAGCCCCCAGGCAGGGTCTAACTATGGCTACACCTTC.

This clone was observed a few times. This chain connects TRBV20-1 to TRBJ2-5; the D is unclear. The CDR3 is made up of 11 amino acids. CDR1 is DFQATT, CDR2 SNEGSKA, per germline (reference sequence). V lost 0 bases and J lost 8, with 7 bases in between. The CDR3 bases are TGCAGTGCTAGAGATAGTAGCACCCAGTACTTC. Translated: CSARDSSTQYF.

The chain combines TRBV6-1 with TRBJ2-2; 8 nucleotides agree with TRBD1. The CDR3 is 15 amino acids. CDR1 is MNHNS, CDR2 SASEGT, per germline. CDR3 in DNA: TGTGAGACCAGAAGGGACAGGACGAACACCGGGGAGCTGTTTTTT. Translating it yields CETRRDRTNTGELFF.

The CDR3 bases are TGTGCCAGCAGTGAAACAGGGCTTGGCTACACCTTC. This encodes CASSETGLGYTF. The chain recombines TRBV2 with TRBJ1-2; D may be TRBD1 (6 bases). Germline CDR1 and CDR2: SNHLY and FYNNEI. The CDR3 spans 12 residues. Trimming cost V 2 bases and J 7 bases, with 8 bases left between them.

This clone was counted between two and nine times. The V gene is TRBV18, the J gene TRBJ1-3; 7 bases are shared with TRBD1. Germline V gene sequence: CDR1 KGHSH, CDR2 LQKENI. V shed 4 bases and J 2 bases; nucleotides not matched to a gene: 8. CDR3 length equals 16 residues. The CDR3 loop is CASSLIRDSAGNTIYF. CDR3 sequence (DNA): TGTGCCAGCTCACTTATCCGGGACAGCGCTGGAAACACCATATATTTT.

The chain carries TRBV13 and TRBJ1-2; D is perhaps TRBD1 (5 bases). The CDR3 spans 15 residues. From germline, CDR1 is PRHDT and CDR2 FYEKMQ (reference sequence). The V end was cut by 5 bases, the J end by 3 bases, with 16 bases between. CDR3 DNA sequence: TGTGCCAGCAGCAGTCCGACTGGGGGGGACTATGGCTACACCTTC. Amino acid sequence: CASSSPTGGDYGYTF.

This rearrangement joins TRBV19 to TRBJ2-1, with D maybe TRBD1 (7 bases). CDR1 and CDR2 from the germline V gene are LNHDA and SQIVND (reference sequence). The length of the CDR3 is 13 residues. The V gene lost 4 bases and the J gene lost 9 bases, with 13 bases spanning the gap. The CDR3 DNA reads as TGTGCCAGTAGTACGCAGGGGGGCGGTGAGCAGTTCTTC. Translated, it gives CASSTQGGGEQFF.

The gene calls are TRBV7-2 and TRBJ1-5; TRBD1 aligns across 7 bases. Unmatched junction bases numbered 17, after V lost 5 bases and J lost 7 bases. CDR3 length: 17 amino acids. The V gene's germline CDR1 is SGHTA and CDR2 FQGNSA. In DNA form, the CDR3 reads TGTGCCAGCAGCCCGCCCCCTAGACAGGGCGCGGGGCAGCCCCAGCATTTT. Residues: CASSPPPRQGAGQPQHF.

The chain employs TRBV2 and TRBJ1-4; TRBD1 is a possible D gene (6 bases). Trimming left V 8 bases short and J 7 bases short, with 17 bases between. From germline, CDR1 is SNHLY and CDR2 FYNNEI. The CDR3 is 14 residues long. CDR3 in amino acids: CASWPQGKIEKLFF. In DNA form, the CDR3 reads TGTGCCAGCTGGCCCCAGGGGAAAATTGAAAAACTGTTTTTT.

Turning to this clone: One junction end disagrees with the germline gene, perhaps due to a read error. This chain connects TRBV7-7 to TRBJ2-3, with D perhaps matching TRBD2 (6 bases). From germline, CDR1 is SSHAT and CDR2 FNYEAQ (reference sequence). CDR3 size: 16 residues. CDR3 sequence reads: CASSPAGGTSTDTQYF. CDR3 bases: TGTGCTAGCAGCCCAGCGGGCGGAACTAGCACAGATACGCAGTATTTT.

V gene TRBV18 combines with J gene TRBJ1-3; a weak D match, TRBD1 (5 bases). V lost 0 bases and J 3 bases, leaving 9 bases between the germline ends. This CDR3 has 15 residues. Germline-derived CDR1 and CDR2 are KGHSH and LQKENI. The CDR3 sequence is CASSPPGHFGNTIYF. CDR3 sequence (DNA): TGTGCCAGCTCACCACCCGGACACTTTGGAAACACCATATATTTT. Looking up the rest from reference TRBV18 and TRBJ1-3 gives the full variable domain: NAGVMQNPRHLVRRRGQEARLRCSPMKGHSHVYWYRQLPEEGLKFMVYLQKENIIDESGMPKERFSAEFPKEGPSILRIQQVVRGDSAAYFCASSPPGHFGNTIYFGEGSWLTVV.

Regarding this clone: The same CDR3 arises from other DNA sequences in this sample as well. CDR3 in amino acids: CASSLAGGGLNSPLHF. In DNA, the CDR3 is TGTGCCAGCAGCTTAGCCGGGGGAGGGCTTAATTCACCCCTCCACTTT. The rearrangement joins TRBV11-2 to TRBJ1-6, with D possibly matching TRBD1 (5 bases). Trimming took off 1 base at V and 6 bases at J, with 13 bases between the two ends. Per the germline V gene, CDR1 is SGHAT and CDR2 is FQNNGV. The CDR3 is 16 residues long.

The chain employs TRBV19 and TRBJ1-1; D is perhaps TRBD1 (5 bases). In germline, CDR1 is LNHDA, CDR2 SQIVND (reference sequence). This CDR3 comprises 10 residues. Between the trimmed V and J ends, which lost 8 bases and 11 bases, there was a span of 12 bases. This CDR3 reads CASRQGDAFF. In nucleotides, the CDR3 is TGTGCCAGTCGCCAAGGGGATGCTTTCTTT.

This chain connects TRBV4-1 to TRBJ2-3, with 12 bases matching TRBD2. The trim removed 2 bases at V and 2 bases at J, leaving 14 bases unmatched. CDR3 size: 20 residues. Germline CDR1 is MGHRA and CDR2 is YSYEKL. The CDR3 DNA is TGCGCCAGCAGCCAACGCGCTAGCGGGGGGGCCGTAGGTCCCACAGATACGCAGTATTTT. Translated: CASSQRASGGAVGPTDTQYF.

The chain employs TRBV11-2 and TRBJ1-1; no firm D call. The CDR3 loop spans 14 amino acids. Germline V lookup: CDR1 SGHAT, CDR2 FQNNGV. Trimming shortened V by 4 bases and J by 0 bases, and 9 bases separated the two germline ends. The CDR3 nucleotides read TGTGCCAGCAGCTATATGCGAATGAACACTGAAGCTTTCTTT. This sequence encodes CASSYMRMNTEAFF. The whole variable domain, remainder taken from reference TRBV11-2 and TRBJ1-1, is EAGVAQSPRYKIIEKRQSVAFWCNPISGHATLYWYQQILGQGPKLLIQFQNNGVVDDSQLPKDRFSAERLKGVDSTLKIQPAKLEDSAVYLCASSYMRMNTEAFFGQGTRLTVV.

The V gene is TRBV9, the J gene TRBJ2-5; 10 nucleotides match TRBD2. Germline V gene lookup returns CDR1 SGDLS and CDR2 YYNGEE. The CDR3 loop spans 17 amino acids. The ends lost 0 bases at V and 2 bases at J; junction bases unmatched: 7. CDR3 region: CASSVGRSGGLQETQYF. CDR3 bases: TGTGCCAGCAGCGTAGGCCGTAGCGGGGGGTTACAAGAGACCCAGTACTTC.

The gene calls are TRBV7-2 and TRBJ2-1; the match to TRBD2 covers 9 bases. This CDR3 region has 15 residues. Germline V CDR1 and CDR2: SGHTA, FQGNSA. After removal of 1 base from V and 9 bases from J, the junction contained 7 bases not matched to a gene. The CDR3 DNA is TGTGCCAGCAGCTTAGTCGGCGGGGGGGCGGTTGAGCAGTTCTTC. Translated, it gives CASSLVGGGAVEQFF.

This chain joins TRBV19 and TRBJ2-3; 10 bases are a match to TRBD2. Germline V lookup: CDR1 LNHDA, CDR2 SQIVND (reference sequence). This CDR3 has 18 amino acids. V trimming: 6 bases; J trimming: 0 bases; junction bases outside the gene matches: 12. As DNA, the CDR3 is TGTGCCAGTAGCAGCCCCCAGCGGGGGGGGATTAGCACAGATACGCAGTATTTT. Translation gives CASSSPQRGGISTDTQYF.

This clone has just a few counts. V and J are TRBV7-2 and TRBJ2-7; possibly TRBD1 for D (5 bases). V lost 6 bases and J lost 9, with 18 bases in between. CDR1 and CDR2 from the germline V gene are SGHTA and FQGNSA. This CDR3 region has 13 residues. The CDR3: CASSLDRSFGQYF. For the CDR3, the DNA is TGTGCCAGCAGTCTTGACAGATCCTTTGGGCAGTACTTC.

The rearrangement uses TRBV7-9 and TRBJ1-2, with 8 bases fitting TRBD1. The germline CDR1 and CDR2 sequences are SEHNR and FQNEAQ (reference sequence). The CDR3 is made up of 14 amino acids. V lost 7 bases, J lost 5 bases, and 9 bases stayed unmatched. CDR3 nucleotide sequence: TGTGCCAGCACCTCAAGGGACAGGACGTATGGCTACACCTTC. It is translated as CASTSRDRTYGYTF.

This clone has just a few counts. The V gene is TRBV10-3, the J gene TRBJ1-3, with a tentative D call TRBD1 (5 bases). This CDR3 spans 11 amino acids. From germline, CDR1 is ENHRY and CDR2 SYGVKD. CDR3: CAGGLGNTIYF. The CDR3 DNA reads TGTGCGGGGGGATTAGGAAACACCATATATTTT.

This sequence joins TRBV4-1 and TRBJ1-2; D remains unclear. Germline V gene lookup returns CDR1 MGHRA and CDR2 YSYEKL. The V end was cut by 1 base, the J end by 3 bases, with 12 bases between. The CDR3 totals 15 residues. The CDR3 is CASSQGASTYYGYTF. CDR3 sequence (DNA): TGCGCCAGCAGCCAAGGAGCCTCAACCTACTATGGCTACACCTTC.